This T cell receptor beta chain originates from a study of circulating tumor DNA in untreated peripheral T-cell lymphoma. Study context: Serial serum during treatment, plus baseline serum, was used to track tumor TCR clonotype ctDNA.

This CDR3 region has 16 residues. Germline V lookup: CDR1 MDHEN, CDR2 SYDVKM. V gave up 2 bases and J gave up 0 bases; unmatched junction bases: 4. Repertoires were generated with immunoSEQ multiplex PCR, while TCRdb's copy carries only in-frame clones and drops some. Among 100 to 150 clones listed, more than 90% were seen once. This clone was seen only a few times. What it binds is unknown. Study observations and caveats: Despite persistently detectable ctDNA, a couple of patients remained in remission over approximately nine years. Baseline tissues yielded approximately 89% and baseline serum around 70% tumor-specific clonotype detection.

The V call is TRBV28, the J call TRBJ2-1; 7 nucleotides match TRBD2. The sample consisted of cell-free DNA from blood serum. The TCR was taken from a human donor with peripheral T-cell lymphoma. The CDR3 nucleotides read TGTGCCAGCAGTTTAATCGGCGGGAGCTCCTACAATGAGCAGTTCTTC. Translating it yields CASSLIGGSSYNEQFF.